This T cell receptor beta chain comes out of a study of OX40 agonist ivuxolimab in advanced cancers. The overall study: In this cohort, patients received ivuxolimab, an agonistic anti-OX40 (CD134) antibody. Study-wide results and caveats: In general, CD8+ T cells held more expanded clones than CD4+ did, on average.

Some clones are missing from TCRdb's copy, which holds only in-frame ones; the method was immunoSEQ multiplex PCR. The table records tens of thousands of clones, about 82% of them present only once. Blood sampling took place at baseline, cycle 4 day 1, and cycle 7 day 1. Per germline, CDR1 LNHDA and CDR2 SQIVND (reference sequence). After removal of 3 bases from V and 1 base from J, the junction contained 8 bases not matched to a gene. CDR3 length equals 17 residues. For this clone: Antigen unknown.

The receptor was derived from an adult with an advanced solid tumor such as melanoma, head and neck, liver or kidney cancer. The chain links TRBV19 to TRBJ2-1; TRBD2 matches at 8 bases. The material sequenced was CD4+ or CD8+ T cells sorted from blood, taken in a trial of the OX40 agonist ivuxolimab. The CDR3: CASSMGRGGRSYNEQFF. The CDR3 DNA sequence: TGTGCCAGTAGTATGGGGAGGGGCGGGAGGTCCTACAATGAGCAGTTCTTC.